These 18 T cell receptor beta chains were all obtained from the same sample, sequenced in a study of cytomegalovirus exposure and HLA in healthy donors. The PCR had 60 Vbeta and 13 Jbeta primers. Repertoires were generated with immunoSEQ multiplex PCR, while TCRdb's copy carries only in-frame clones and drops some. The table has about 120,000 clones, around 70% seen once. Sequencing input: PBMCs. These receptor sequences come from a woman between 50 and 59 years old in good health and CMV-seropositive.

The CDR3 sequence is CACRQQGSFQFDTEAFF. The CDR3 bases are TGTGCCTGTCGGCAACAGGGCTCCTTCCAATTTGACACTGAAGCTTTCTTT. V is TRBV5-4 and J is TRBJ1-1, with D possibly matching TRBD1 (6 bases). The CDR3 is made up of 17 amino acids. Per germline, CDR1 SGHNT and CDR2 YYREEE (reference sequence). V dropped 10 bases and J dropped 3 bases, with 28 bases sitting between them. Supplemented by reference TRBV5-4 and TRBJ1-1, the full variable domain reads ETGVTQSPTHLIKTRGQQVTLRCSSQSGHNTVSWYQQALGQGPQFIFQYYREEENGRGNFPPRFSGLQFPNYSSELNVNALELDDSALYLCACRQQGSFQFDTEAFFGQGTRLTVV.

This clone was counted a few times. The chain uses TRBV4-3 and TRBJ2-5, with TRBD2 as a possible D gene (6 bases). Trimming cost V 4 bases and J 5 bases, with 11 bases left between them. Germline CDR1 reads LGHNA; CDR2 reads YSLEER. There are 13 residues in the CDR3. In DNA form, the CDR3 reads TGCGCCAGCAGCCCGGGACTCCGGGAGACCCAGTACTTC. This codes for CASSPGLRETQYF.

The genes are TRBV19 and TRBJ1-1, with 7 bases aligning to TRBD1. Germline values: CDR1 LNHDA, CDR2 SQIVND (reference sequence). There are 14 residues in the CDR3. The V gene end was trimmed by 3 bases and the J gene end by 7 bases; junction bases not matched to a gene: 8. This chain's CDR3 is CASSMRQGHNEAFF. DNA for the CDR3: TGTGCCAGTAGTATGAGACAGGGTCATAATGAAGCTTTCTTT.

The J gene is TRBJ2-3, the V gene TRBV28, with D perhaps TRBD1 (6 bases). V lost 10 bases, J lost 3 bases, and 26 bases lay in between. Germline V gives CDR1 MDHEN, CDR2 SYDVKM. The CDR3 runs to 17 residues. For the CDR3, the DNA is TGTGCCACTTTAACCCGGGGCGGAAACAGGGAAACAGATACGCAGTATTTT. It yields the protein CATLTRGGNRETDTQYF.

The chain links TRBV19 to TRBJ1-6; D perhaps matches TRBD1 (5 bases). Germline V gene data show CDR1 as LNHDA and CDR2 as SQIVND (reference sequence). V was trimmed by 3 bases and J by 12 bases, leaving 15 bases between them. This CDR3 contains 14 residues. The CDR3 loop reads CASSMSQGNGPLHF. CDR3 sequence (DNA): TGTGCCAGTAGTATGTCCCAGGGCAACGGACCCCTCCACTTT.

This clone turned up a few times. V usage is TRBV6-1 and J usage is TRBJ1-1; TRBD1 might be the D (6 bases). Trimming stripped 8 bases from V and 1 base from J, with 14 bases between. The CDR3 extends over 14 amino acids. Germline V lookup: CDR1 MNHNS, CDR2 SASEGT. CDR3 protein: CASATGPTNTEAFF. DNA for the CDR3: TGTGCCAGCGCGACAGGACCGACGAACACTGAAGCTTTCTTT.

The chain is built from TRBV19 and TRBJ2-2; 11 bases are a match to TRBD2. This CDR3 is built from 19 residues. The germline V gene has CDR1 LNHDA and CDR2 SQIVND (reference sequence). The J segment lost 0 bases and the V segment lost 4 bases, leaving 10 bases of the junction unmatched. The CDR3 DNA follows: TGTGCCAGTAGTAGGGAACTAGCGGGGGACCGTACGAACACCGGGGAGCTGTTTTTT. Amino acid sequence: CASSRELAGDRTNTGELFF. Full variable domain (rest looked up from reference TRBV19 and TRBJ2-2): DGGITQSPKYLFRKEGQNVTLSCEQNLNHDAMYWYRQDPGQGLRLIYYSQIVNDFQKGDIAEGYSVSREKKESFPLTVTSAQKNPTAFYLCASSRELAGDRTNTGELFFGEGSRLTVL.

The chain joins TRBV7-8 to TRBJ1-4; no clear D. V was pared by 5 bases and J by 5 bases, with 12 bases between. Germline lookup yields CDR1 SGHVS and CDR2 FQNEAQ. The CDR3 contains 14 residues. Written as DNA, the CDR3 is TGTGCCAGCAGCCTAGGGAGGGAAAATGAAAAACTGTTTTTT. This encodes CASSLGRENEKLFF. Filled out from reference TRBV7-8 and TRBJ1-4, the complete variable domain reads GAGVSQSPRYKVAKRGQDVALRCDPISGHVSLFWYQQALGQGPEFLTYFQNEAQLDKSGLPSDRFFAERPEGSVSTLKIQRTQQEDSAVYLCASSLGRENEKLFFGSGTQLSVL.

The chain recombines TRBV7-2 with TRBJ2-1; 8 bases fit TRBD2. Germline CDR1 is SGHTA and CDR2 is FQGNSA. The V gene end was trimmed by 0 bases and the J gene end by 6 bases; junction bases not matched to a gene: 4. The CDR3 totals 15 residues. The CDR3 loop is CASSLAIGGANEQFF. The CDR3 DNA sequence: TGTGCCAGCAGCTTAGCTATCGGGGGGGCCAATGAGCAGTTCTTC.

There are a few counts of this clone. The chain has TRBV9 and TRBJ1-1, with a possible D match to TRBD1 (5 bases). Germline CDR1 and CDR2: SGDLS and YYNGEE. This CDR3 is 14 amino acids long. The V and J ends lost 2 bases and 4 bases respectively, with 12 bases between them. In DNA form, the CDR3 reads TGTGCCAGCAGCGTGGGGCAGGGCGGCACTGAAGCTTTCTTT. Its protein is CASSVGQGGTEAFF.

This clone was seen only a few times. The rearrangement links TRBV18 to TRBJ1-1; TRBD1 agrees at 8 bases. This CDR3 contains 12 residues. V was pared by 7 bases and J by 3 bases, with 1 base of the junction left unmatched. Germline V CDR1 and CDR2: KGHSH, LQKENI. CDR3 DNA sequence: TGTGCCAGCTTGACAGGGGACACTGAAGCTTTCTTT. It codes for CASLTGDTEAFF. Full variable domain (remainder filled in from reference TRBV18 and TRBJ1-1): NAGVMQNPRHLVRRRGQEARLRCSPMKGHSHVYWYRQLPEEGLKFMVYLQKENIIDESGMPKERFSAEFPKEGPSILRIQQVVRGDSAAYFCASLTGDTEAFFGQGTRLTVV.

The DNA for the CDR3 is TGTGCCAGCAGCCAAGCCCTCGAGGGCTACACCTTC. Translating it yields CASSQALEGYTF. The chain recombines TRBV14 with TRBJ1-2; D uncertain. The CDR3 is 12 residues long. V lost 1 base, J lost 8 bases, and 8 bases lay in between. Germline values: CDR1 SGHDN, CDR2 FVKESK. The full variable domain, its missing parts supplied by reference TRBV14 and TRBJ1-2, is EAGVTQFPSHSVIEKGQTVTLRCDPISGHDNLYWYRRVMGKEIKFLLHFVKESKQDESGMPNNRFLAERTGGTYSTLKVQPAELEDSGVYFCASSQALEGYTFGSGTRLTVV.

The CDR3 DNA reads TGTGCCAGCAGTTACTTTTCCGGGACTAGTTACAATGAGCAGTTCTTC. Translation gives CASSYFSGTSYNEQFF. The V gene is TRBV6-5, the J gene TRBJ2-1; 8 bases align to TRBD2. There are 16 residues in the CDR3. V was clipped by 1 base and J by 4 bases; unmatched bases: 6. CDR1 is MNHEY and CDR2 is SVGAGI in the germline V gene.

This chain uses TRBV6-1 with TRBJ2-4, with 13 bases that match TRBD2. Trimming removed 11 bases from V and 2 bases from J; junction bases left unmatched: 6. Germline CDR1 MNHNS, CDR2 SASEGT. The CDR3 extends over 15 amino acids. In DNA form, the CDR3 reads TGTGCCTGCCGACTAGCGGGAGGACCCAAAAACATTCAGTACTTC. Protein product: CACRLAGGPKNIQYF.

The chain employs TRBV14 and TRBJ2-3, with 9 bases aligning to TRBD2. This CDR3 is built from 17 residues. V was clipped by 0 bases and J by 2 bases; unmatched bases: 6. Germline CDR1 is SGHDN and CDR2 is FVKESK. CDR3 sequence: CASSQDFSGGITDTQYF. CDR3 DNA: TGTGCCAGCAGCCAAGATTTTAGCGGGGGTATCACAGATACGCAGTATTTT.

This clone was seen only a few times. The chain links TRBV18 to TRBJ2-7; the match to TRBD2 covers 8 bases. With 0 bases clipped from V and 4 bases from J, the junction kept 11 bases outside the gene matches. CDR1 and CDR2 from the germline V gene are KGHSH and LQKENI. The CDR3 contains 17 residues. CDR3 in DNA: TGTGCCAGCTCACCACCGCTTGCGGGGGGTTCGGTTTACGAGCAGTACTTC. This sequence encodes CASSPPLAGGSVYEQYF.

This chain links TRBV6-4 with TRBJ2-3, with a tentative D call TRBD2 (6 bases). This CDR3 has 13 residues. V lost 7 bases, J lost 2 bases, and 10 bases lay in between. The germline V gene encodes CDR1 MRHNA and CDR2 SNTAGT. The CDR3 sequence: CASKRDFTDTQYF. DNA for the CDR3: TGTGCCAGCAAACGGGACTTCACAGATACGCAGTATTTT.

The chain recombines TRBV18 with TRBJ2-5, with 10 bases matching TRBD1. The CDR3 has 16 residues. Germline V gene sequence: CDR1 KGHSH, CDR2 LQKENI. V was pared by 6 bases and J by 4 bases, with 11 bases of the junction left unmatched. Here the CDR3 DNA reads TGTGCCAGCTCTAACTCCGGGACAGGGGACTTAGAGACCCAGTACTTC. Translated, it gives CASSNSGTGDLETQYF.